These T cell receptor beta chains were read from a single sample in a study of Ad26.COV2.S vaccination and SARS-CoV-2 variants. Using immunoSEQ multiplex PCR, the repertoire was profiled, and TCRdb retains in-frame clones only, with some absent. This table has some 300,000 clones, around 84% appearing once. This sample comprised peripheral blood, obtained in a trial of Ad26.COV2.S vaccine versus placebo. All receptors come from a person aged 18-60 years who received the Ad26.COV2.S COVID-19 vaccine or a placebo. CDR3s include the opening cysteine and the closing phenylalanine or tryptophan. The order of the fields is clone size, CDR3 length, D gene, J gene, V gene, CDR3 protein, CDR3 DNA. A D gene is named only where the DNA matches it firmly. Clone size is stated in some rows and not others, as once, few, many or a class when expanded.

NA | 16 | TRBD1 | TRBJ1-3 | TRBV19 | CASSRTGVFSGNTIYF | TGTGCCAGTAGTAGGACAGGGGTCTTCTCTGGAAACACCATATATTTT
NA | 16 | TRBD1 | TRBJ2-1 | TRBV5-1 | CASSDERQGDYNEQFF | TGCGCCAGCAGCGACGAACGACAGGGGGATTACAATGAGCAGTTCTTC
NA | 17 | NA | TRBJ2-6 | TRBV19 | CASSLNDEVSGANVLTF | TGTGCCAGTAGTCTGAATGACGAAGTCTCTGGGGCCAACGTCCTGACTTTC
NA | 15 | TRBD1 | TRBJ2-7 | TRBV4-1 | CASSQPGTVGDEQYF | TGCGCCAGCAGCCAACCGGGGACAGTCGGGGACGAGCAGTACTTC
NA | 13 | NA | TRBJ1-6 | TRBV6-4 | CASAEDRNSPLHF | TGTGCCTCCGCCGAGGACCGTAATTCACCCCTCCACTTT
NA | 16 | TRBD2 | TRBJ2-1 | TRBV24-1 | CATSDPGLAGSNEQFF | TGTGCCACCAGTGACCCGGGACTAGCGGGGAGTAATGAGCAGTTCTTC
NA | 16 | NA | TRBJ2-1 | TRBV19 | CASSDLLAVSYNEQFF | TGTGCCAGTAGTGACCTCTTAGCTGTTTCCTACAATGAGCAGTTCTTC
NA | 11 | NA | TRBJ1-2 | TRBV20-1 | CSARVGVGYTF | TGCAGTGCTAGAGTGGGGGTGGGCTACACCTTC
once | 13 | NA | TRBJ1-2 | TRBV5-6 | CASSCGGSLFYTF | TGTGCCAGCAGCTGTGGTGGCAGCCTTTTCTACACCTTC
NA | 14 | NA | TRBJ1-1 | TRBV6-5 | CASSSRRSNTEAFF | TGTGCCAGCAGTTCCCGCAGGTCGAACACTGAAGCTTTCTTT
NA | 17 | NA | TRBJ1-2 | TRBV19 | CASSPVRTADTNYGYTF | TGTGCCAGTAGTCCCGTGAGGACAGCGGATACTAACTATGGCTACACCTTC
NA | 17 | NA | TRBJ1-1 | TRBV21-1 | CASKPLSGTGGRTEAFF | TGTGCCAGCAAGCCTCTGAGCGGGACAGGGGGCCGAACTGAAGCTTTCTTT
NA | 13 | NA | TRBJ2-5 | TRBV11-2 | CASSLGGKETQYF | TGTGCCAGCAGCTTAGGGGGGAAAGAGACCCAGTACTTC
NA | 15 | TRBD2 | TRBJ2-1 | TRBV18 | CASSRGLAGGNEQFF | TGTGCCAGCTCACGGGGACTAGCGGGGGGCAATGAGCAGTTCTTC
NA | 12 | NA | TRBJ1-6 | TRBV7-9 | CASSHPRSPLHF | TGTGCCAGCAGCCACCCCCGTTCACCCCTCCACTTT
NA | 14 | TRBD1 | TRBJ2-4 | TRBV6-5 | CASRDTGGKNIQYF | TGTGCCAGCAGAGATACAGGGGGAAAAAACATTCAGTACTTC
NA | 11 | NA | TRBJ1-2 | TRBV30 | CAWGGLGAWDF | TGTGCCTGGGGGGGCCTGGGCGCCTGGGACTTC
NA | 14 | NA | TRBJ2-5 | TRBV5-1 | CASSLVPGRETQYF | TGCGCCAGCAGCTTGGTCCCCGGTCGGGAGACCCAGTACTTC
NA | 16 | TRBD2 | TRBJ2-3 | TRBV25-1 | CASSEGGGGPLDTQYF | TGTGCCAGCAGTGAAGGCGGGGGAGGTCCCCTGGATACGCAGTATTTT
NA | 17 | NA | TRBJ1-5 | TRBV19 | CASSMRFLGYSNQPQHF | TGTGCCAGTAGTATGAGGTTCTTGGGCTATAGCAATCAGCCCCAGCATTTT
NA | 15 | NA | TRBJ1-3 | TRBV11-3 | CASSLDNGPGNTIYF | TGTGCCAGCAGCTTAGATAACGGACCTGGAAACACCATATATTTT
once | 16 | TRBD1 | TRBJ1-2 | TRBV5-6 | CASSSNFRGPINGYTF | TGTGCCAGCAGCTCAAACTTTAGGGGGCCGATTAATGGCTACACCTTC
NA | 13 | TRBD1 | TRBJ2-5 | TRBV29-1 | CSVVRTGQETQYF | TGCAGCGTTGTCCGGACAGGGCAAGAGACCCAGTACTTC
NA | 15 | TRBD1 | TRBJ1-2 | TRBV4-3 | CASSPKGQGGNGYTF | TGCGCCAGCAGCCCTAAGGGACAGGGGGGCAATGGCTACACCTTC
NA | 16 | NA | TRBJ2-1 | TRBV5-1 | CASSLGVSAGNNEQFF | TGCGCCAGCAGCTTGGGAGTTTCGGCGGGTAACAATGAGCAGTTCTTC
NA | 18 | NA | TRBJ2-2 | TRBV5-6 | CASSLVGWGNANTGELFF | TGTGCCAGCAGCTTGGTAGGATGGGGGAACGCGAACACCGGGGAGCTGTTTTTT
once | 14 | TRBD1 | TRBJ1-2 | TRBV19 | CASSINRGDYGYTF | TGTGCCAGTAGTATAAACAGGGGCGACTATGGCTACACCTTC
NA | 15 | NA | TRBJ1-3 | TRBV3-1/TRBV3-2 | CASSLLRQSGNTIYF | TGTGCCAGCAGCCTCCTGAGACAATCTGGAAACACCATATATTTT
NA | 17 | NA | TRBJ2-5 | TRBV5-6 | CASSPRSKASGQETQYF | TGTGCCAGCAGCCCGAGGAGCAAAGCATCGGGGCAAGAGACCCAGTACTTC
once | 15 | NA | TRBJ2-5 | TRBV5-1 | CASSLVGTVQETQYF | TGCGCCAGCAGCTTGGTGGGGACTGTCCAAGAGACCCAGTACTTC
few | 16 | TRBD1 | TRBJ2-7 | TRBV5-1 | CASSLGDRGFFNEQYF | TGCGCCAGCAGCTTGGGGGACAGGGGGTTTTTCAACGAGCAGTACTTC
NA | 16 | TRBD1 | TRBJ2-7 | TRBV27 | CASSFTRTGKLGEQYF | TGTGCCAGCAGTTTTACCCGGACAGGCAAGCTGGGCGAGCAGTACTTC
few | 15 | NA | TRBJ1-3 | TRBV7-2 | CASSGRGISGNTIYF | TGTGCCAGCAGCGGACGCGGTATTTCGGGAAACACCATATATTTT
NA | 11 | NA | TRBJ1-1 | TRBV20-1 | CSVTPGREAFF | TGCAGTGTCACGCCCGGAAGAGAAGCTTTCTTT
NA | 13 | NA | TRBJ2-7 | TRBV4-2 | CASSQDRDAEQYF | TGTGCCAGCAGCCAAGATCGTGACGCCGAGCAGTACTTC
NA | 15 | TRBD1 | TRBJ1-4 | TRBV5-1 | CASSRRTGSNEKLFF | TGCGCCAGCAGCCGAAGGACAGGGTCTAATGAAAAACTGTTTTTT
NA | 14 | NA | TRBJ1-2 | TRBV19 | CASTPDISPRGYTF | TGTGCCAGTACCCCCGACATCTCCCCTCGTGGCTACACCTTC
few | 14 | NA | TRBJ2-5 | TRBV5-1 | CASSSGRPPETQYF | TGCGCCAGCAGCTCGGGACGACCCCCCGAGACCCAGTACTTC
once | 12 | NA | TRBJ2-7 | TRBV12-5 | CASGLGRGEQYF | TGTGCTAGTGGTTTGGGTAGGGGCGAGCAGTACTTC
NA | 13 | TRBD2 | TRBJ2-3 | TRBV6-4 | CASSPGTSGAQYF | TGTGCCAGCAGCCCCGGGACTAGCGGGGCGCAGTATTTT
once | 15 | NA | TRBJ2-5 | TRBV9 | CASSVAMGLQETQYF | TGTGCCAGCAGCGTAGCGATGGGGCTACAAGAGACCCAGTACTTC
once | 16 | TRBD2 | TRBJ2-2 | TRBV7-2 | CASSYRGGPGTGELFF | TGTGCCAGCAGCTACCGCGGGGGGCCGGGCACCGGGGAGCTGTTTTTT
few | 15 | TRBD1 | TRBJ1-5 | TRBV6-5 | CASSAQGENNQPQHF | TGTGCCAGCAGCGCACAGGGGGAGAACAATCAGCCCCAGCATTTT
NA | 15 | TRBD1 | TRBJ1-6 | TRBV19 | CASSPRDRGNSPLHF | TGTGCCAGTAGTCCTCGGGACAGGGGAAATTCACCCCTCCACTTT
NA | 14 | TRBD1 | TRBJ1-4 | TRBV7-9 | CASSSYRGNEKLFF | TGTGCCAGCAGCTCCTACAGGGGGAATGAAAAACTGTTTTTT
NA | 17 | TRBD2 | TRBJ2-4 | TRBV7-9 | CASSFGLAGYTKNIQYF | TGTGCCAGCAGCTTTGGGCTAGCGGGGTATACCAAAAACATTCAGTACTTC
NA | 14 | NA | TRBJ2-2 | TRBV6-6 | CASRPGENTGELFF | TGTGCCAGCAGGCCGGGGGAGAACACCGGGGAGCTGTTTTTT
NA | 10 | NA | TRBJ1-4 | TRBV20-1 | CSARNEKLFF | TGCAGTGCTAGGAATGAAAAACTGTTTTTT
NA | 16 | NA | TRBJ1-6 | TRBV18 | CASSPRRSSYNSPLHF | TGTGCCAGCTCACCACGGCGCAGCTCCTATAATTCACCCCTCCACTTT